This TCR beta chain was obtained from a study of T-cell reconstitution after alpha-beta-depleted transplantation in children. Preparation of the TCRbeta library involved a method that used unique molecular identifiers. Each CDR3 protein is one row after TCRdb ran MiXCR on the PCR reads. The data hold about 230,000 distinct CDR3 sequences, with 9.7% observed a single time. V lost 4 bases to trimming and J lost 6 bases; unmatched junction nucleotides: 7. The CDR3 runs 16 residues. CDR1 and CDR2 (germline): MNHEY, SVGAGI. This clonotype was sampled from a human donor who donated a stem cell graft to a child with SCID. The specimen was PBMCs from the stem cell graft donor, collected from the stem cell graft. The chain couples TRBV6-5 to TRBJ2-2, with TRBD2 identical over 11 bases. The CDR3, as DNA: TGTGCCAGCAGTTCCTCCGCGACTAGCGGGGCCGGGGAGCTGTTTTTT. This translates into CASSSSATSGAGELFF.